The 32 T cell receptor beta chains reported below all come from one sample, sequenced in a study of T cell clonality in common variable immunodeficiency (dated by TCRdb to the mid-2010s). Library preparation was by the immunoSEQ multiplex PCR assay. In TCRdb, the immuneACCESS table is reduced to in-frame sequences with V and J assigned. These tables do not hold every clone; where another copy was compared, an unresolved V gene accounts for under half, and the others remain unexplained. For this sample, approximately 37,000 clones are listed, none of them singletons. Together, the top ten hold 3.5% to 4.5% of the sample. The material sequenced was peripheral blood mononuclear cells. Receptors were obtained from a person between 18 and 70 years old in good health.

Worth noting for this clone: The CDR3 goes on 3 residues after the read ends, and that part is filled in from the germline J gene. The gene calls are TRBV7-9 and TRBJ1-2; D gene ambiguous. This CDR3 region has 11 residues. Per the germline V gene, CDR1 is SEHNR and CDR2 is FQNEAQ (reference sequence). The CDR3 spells CASSLRAGYTF. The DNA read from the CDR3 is TGTGCCAGCAGCTTAAGGGCGGGC. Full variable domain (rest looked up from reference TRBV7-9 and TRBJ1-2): DTGVSQNPRHKITKRGQNVTFRCDPISEHNRLYWYRQTLGQGPEFLTYFQNEAQLEKSRLLSDRFSAERPKGSFSTLEIQRTEQGDSAMYLCASSLRAGYTFGSGTRLTVV.

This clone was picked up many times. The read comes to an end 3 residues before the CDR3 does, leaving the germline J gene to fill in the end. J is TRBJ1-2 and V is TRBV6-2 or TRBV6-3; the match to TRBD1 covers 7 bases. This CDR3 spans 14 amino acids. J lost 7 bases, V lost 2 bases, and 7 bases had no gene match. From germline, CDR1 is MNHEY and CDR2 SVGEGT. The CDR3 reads CASSYARQGSGYTF. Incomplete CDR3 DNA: TGTGCCAGCAGTTACGCCAGACAGGGCAGTGGC.

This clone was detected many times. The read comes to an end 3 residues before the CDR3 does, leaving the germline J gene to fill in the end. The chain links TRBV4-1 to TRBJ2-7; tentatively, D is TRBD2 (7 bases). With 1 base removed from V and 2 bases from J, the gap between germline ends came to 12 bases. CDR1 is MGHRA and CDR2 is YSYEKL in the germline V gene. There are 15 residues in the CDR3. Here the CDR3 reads CASSQVTGTTYEQYF. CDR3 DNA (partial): TGCGCCAGCAGCCAAGTTACAGGGACTACCTACGAG.

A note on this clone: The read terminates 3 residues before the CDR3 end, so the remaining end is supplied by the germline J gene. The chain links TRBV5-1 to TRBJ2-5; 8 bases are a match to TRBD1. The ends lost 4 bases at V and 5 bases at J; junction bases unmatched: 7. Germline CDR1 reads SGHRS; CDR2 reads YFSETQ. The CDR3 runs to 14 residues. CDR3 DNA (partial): TGCGCCAGCAGCGCCGGACAGGGCGGCGAGACC. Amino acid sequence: CASSAGQGGET. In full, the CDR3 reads CASSAGQGGETQYF. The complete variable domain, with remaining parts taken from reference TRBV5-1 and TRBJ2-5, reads KAGVTQTPRYLIKTRGQQVTLSCSPISGHRSVSWYQQTPGQGLQFLFEYFSETQRNKGNFPGRFSGRQFSNSRSEMNVSTLELGDSALYLCASSAGQGGETQYFGPGTRLLVL.

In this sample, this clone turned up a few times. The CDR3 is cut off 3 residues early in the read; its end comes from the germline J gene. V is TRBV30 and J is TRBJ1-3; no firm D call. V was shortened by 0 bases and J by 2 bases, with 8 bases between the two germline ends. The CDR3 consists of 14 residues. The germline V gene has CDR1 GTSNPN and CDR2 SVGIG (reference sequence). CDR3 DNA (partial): TGTGCCTGGAGTGTAACTGTGACTGGAAACACC. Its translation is CAWSVTVTGNT. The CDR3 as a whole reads CAWSVTVTGNTIYF.

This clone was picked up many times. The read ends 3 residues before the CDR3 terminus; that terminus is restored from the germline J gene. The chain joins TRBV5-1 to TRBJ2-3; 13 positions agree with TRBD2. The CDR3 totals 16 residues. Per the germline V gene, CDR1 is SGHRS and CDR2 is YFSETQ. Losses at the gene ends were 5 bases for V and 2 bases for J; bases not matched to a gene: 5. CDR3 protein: CASRRTSGGPTDTQYF. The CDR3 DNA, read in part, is TGCGCCAGCAGACGGACTAGCGGGGGACCCACAGATACG.

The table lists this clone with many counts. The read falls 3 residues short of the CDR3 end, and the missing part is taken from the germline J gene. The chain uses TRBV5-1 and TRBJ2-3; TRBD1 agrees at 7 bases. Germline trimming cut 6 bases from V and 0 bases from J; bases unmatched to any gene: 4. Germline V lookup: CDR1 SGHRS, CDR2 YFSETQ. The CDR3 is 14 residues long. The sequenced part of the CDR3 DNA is TGCGCCAGCATCCGGGGACAGAGCACAGATACG. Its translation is CASIRGQSTDT. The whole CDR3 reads CASIRGQSTDTQYF.

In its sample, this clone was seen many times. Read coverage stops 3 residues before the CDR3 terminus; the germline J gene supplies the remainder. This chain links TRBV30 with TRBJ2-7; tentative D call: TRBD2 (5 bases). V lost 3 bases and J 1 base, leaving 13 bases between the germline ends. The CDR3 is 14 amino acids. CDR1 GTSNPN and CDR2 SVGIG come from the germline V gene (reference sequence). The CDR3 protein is CAWSKAVTSYEQYF. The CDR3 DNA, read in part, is TGTGCCTGGAGCAAAGCGGTGACATCCTACGAG.

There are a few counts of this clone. Partial CDR3 DNA: TGTGCCAGCAGCTCGGGTTATAACACTGAA. Protein product: CASSSGYNTE. In full, the CDR3 reads CASSSGYNTEAFF. The rearrangement links TRBV11-2 to TRBJ1-1; D gene ambiguous. The read is 3 residues too short to cover the CDR3 end, so that end is filled in from the germline J gene. The CDR3 runs to 13 residues. The germline gives CDR1 SGHAT, CDR2 FQNNGV. V was trimmed by 4 bases and J by 2 bases, leaving 8 bases between them.

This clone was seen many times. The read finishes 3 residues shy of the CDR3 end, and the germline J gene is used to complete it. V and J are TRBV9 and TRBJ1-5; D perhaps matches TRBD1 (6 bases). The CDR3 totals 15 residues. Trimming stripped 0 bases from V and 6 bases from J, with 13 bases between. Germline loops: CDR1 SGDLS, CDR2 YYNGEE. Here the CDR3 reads CASSVGGGGGQPQHF. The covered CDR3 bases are TGTGCCAGCAGCGTAGGAGGGGGTGGTGGTCAGCCC. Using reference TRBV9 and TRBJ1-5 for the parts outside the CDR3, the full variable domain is DSGVTQTPKHLITATGQRVTLRCSPRSGDLSVYWYQQSLDQGLQFLIQYYNGEERAKGNILERFSAQQFPDLHSELNLSSLELGDSALYFCASSVGGGGGQPQHFGDGTRLSIL.

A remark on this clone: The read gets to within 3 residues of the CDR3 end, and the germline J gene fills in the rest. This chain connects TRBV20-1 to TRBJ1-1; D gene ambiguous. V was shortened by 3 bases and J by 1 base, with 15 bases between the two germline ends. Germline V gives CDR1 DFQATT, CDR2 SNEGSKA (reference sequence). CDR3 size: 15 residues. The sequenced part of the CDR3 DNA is TGCAGTGCTAGTAATTATAGGGCCCCGAACACTGAA. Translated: CSASNYRAPNTE. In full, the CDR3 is CSASNYRAPNTEAFF.

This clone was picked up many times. CDR3: CASKGTTTNEKLFF. The DNA read from the CDR3 is TGCGCCAGCAAAGGGACTACAACTAATGAAAAG. The chain links TRBV5-1 to TRBJ2-2; 7 bases map to TRBD2. The CDR3 end falls 3 residues outside the read, so it is completed with the germline J gene. The length of the CDR3 is 14 residues. Germline CDR1 and CDR2: SGHRS and YFSETQ.

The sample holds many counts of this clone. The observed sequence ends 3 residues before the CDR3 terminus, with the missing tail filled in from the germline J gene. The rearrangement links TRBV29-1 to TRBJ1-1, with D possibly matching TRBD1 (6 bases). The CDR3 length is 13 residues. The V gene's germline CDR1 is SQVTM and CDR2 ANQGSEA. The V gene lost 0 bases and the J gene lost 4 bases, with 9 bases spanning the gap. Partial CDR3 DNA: TGCAGCGTTGAAGATCAGGGGAGCACTGAA. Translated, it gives CSVEDQGSTE. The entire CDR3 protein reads CSVEDQGSTEAFF.

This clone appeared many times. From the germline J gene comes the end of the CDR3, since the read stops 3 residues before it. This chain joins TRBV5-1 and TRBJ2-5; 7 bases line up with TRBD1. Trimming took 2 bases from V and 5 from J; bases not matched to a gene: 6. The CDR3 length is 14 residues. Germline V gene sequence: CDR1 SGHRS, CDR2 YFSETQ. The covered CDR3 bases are TGCGCCAGCAGCTTACAGGGGCCGGGGGAGACC. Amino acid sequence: CASSLQGPGET. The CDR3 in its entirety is CASSLQGPGETQYF. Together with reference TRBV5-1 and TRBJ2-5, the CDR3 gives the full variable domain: KAGVTQTPRYLIKTRGQQVTLSCSPISGHRSVSWYQQTPGQGLQFLFEYFSETQRNKGNFPGRFSGRQFSNSRSEMNVSTLELGDSALYLCASSLQGPGETQYFGPGTRLLVL.

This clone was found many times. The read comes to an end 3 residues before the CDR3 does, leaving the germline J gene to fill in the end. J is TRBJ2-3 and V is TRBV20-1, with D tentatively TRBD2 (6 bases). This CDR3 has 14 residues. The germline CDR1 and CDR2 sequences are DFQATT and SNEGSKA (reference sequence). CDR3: CSASPGLRYFSQYF. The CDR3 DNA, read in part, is TGCAGTGCTAGCCCGGGACTGCGATATTTTTCG.

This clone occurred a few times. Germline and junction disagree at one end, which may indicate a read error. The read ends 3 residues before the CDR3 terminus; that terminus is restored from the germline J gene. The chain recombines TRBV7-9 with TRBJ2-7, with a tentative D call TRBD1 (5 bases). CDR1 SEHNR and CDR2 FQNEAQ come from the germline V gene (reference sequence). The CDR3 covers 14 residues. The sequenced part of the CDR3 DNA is TGTTCCAGCAGCCCTAGGGGTTCGGAATACGAG. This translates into CSSSPRGSEYE. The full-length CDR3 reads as CSSSPRGSEYEQYF.

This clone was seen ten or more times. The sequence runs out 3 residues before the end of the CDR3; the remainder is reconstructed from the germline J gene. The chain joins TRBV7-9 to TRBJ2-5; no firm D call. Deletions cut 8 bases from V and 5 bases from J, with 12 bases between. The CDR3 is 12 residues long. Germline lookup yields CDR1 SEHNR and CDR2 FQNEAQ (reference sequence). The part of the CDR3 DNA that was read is TGTGCCAGCCAACAGAACTGGGAGACC. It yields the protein CASQQNWET. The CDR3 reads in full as CASQQNWETQYF.

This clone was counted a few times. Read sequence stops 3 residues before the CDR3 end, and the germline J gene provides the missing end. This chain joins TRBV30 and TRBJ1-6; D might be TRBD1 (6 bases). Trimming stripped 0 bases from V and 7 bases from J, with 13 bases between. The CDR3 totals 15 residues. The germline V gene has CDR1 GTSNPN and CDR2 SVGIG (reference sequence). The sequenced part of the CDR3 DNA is TGTGCCTGGAGTGTATCAACAGGGAGAAATTCACCC. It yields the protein CAWSVSTGRNSP. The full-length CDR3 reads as CAWSVSTGRNSPLHF.

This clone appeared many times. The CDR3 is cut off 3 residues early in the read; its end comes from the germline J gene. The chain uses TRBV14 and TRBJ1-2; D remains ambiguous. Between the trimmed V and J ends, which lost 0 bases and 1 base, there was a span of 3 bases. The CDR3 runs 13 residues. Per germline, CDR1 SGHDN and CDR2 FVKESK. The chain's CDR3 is CASSQELNYGYTF. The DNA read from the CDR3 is TGTGCCAGCAGCCAAGAACTTAACTATGGC.

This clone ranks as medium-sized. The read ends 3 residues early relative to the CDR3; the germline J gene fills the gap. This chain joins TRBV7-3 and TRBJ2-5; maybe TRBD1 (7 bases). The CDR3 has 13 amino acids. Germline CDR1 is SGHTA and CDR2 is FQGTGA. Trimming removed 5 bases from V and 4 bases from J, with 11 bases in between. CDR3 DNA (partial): TGTGCCAGCAGCCCCCAGGGGGGAGAGACC. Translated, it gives CASSPQGGET. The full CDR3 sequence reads CASSPQGGETQYF.

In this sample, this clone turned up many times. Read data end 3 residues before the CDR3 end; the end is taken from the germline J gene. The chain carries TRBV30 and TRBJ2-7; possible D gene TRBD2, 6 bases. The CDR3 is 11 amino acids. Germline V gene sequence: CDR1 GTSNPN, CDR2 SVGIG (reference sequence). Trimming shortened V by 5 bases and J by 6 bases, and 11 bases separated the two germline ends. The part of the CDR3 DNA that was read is TGTGCCTGGTCGGGACTCTCCGAG. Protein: CAWSGLSE. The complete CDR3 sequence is CAWSGLSEQYF.

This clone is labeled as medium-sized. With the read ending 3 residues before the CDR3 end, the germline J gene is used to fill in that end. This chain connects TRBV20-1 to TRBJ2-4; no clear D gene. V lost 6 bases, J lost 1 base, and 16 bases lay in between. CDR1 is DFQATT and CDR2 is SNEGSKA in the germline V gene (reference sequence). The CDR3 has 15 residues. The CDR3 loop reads CSAPISASAKNIQYF. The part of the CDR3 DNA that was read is TGCAGTGCACCAATTAGTGCGTCCGCCAAAAACATT.

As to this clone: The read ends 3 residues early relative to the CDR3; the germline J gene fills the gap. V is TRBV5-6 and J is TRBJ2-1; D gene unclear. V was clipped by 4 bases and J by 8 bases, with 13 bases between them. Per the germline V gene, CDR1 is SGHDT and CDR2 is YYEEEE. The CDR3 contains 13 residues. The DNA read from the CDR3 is TGTGCCAGCAGCGCCGACACCCTCGATGAG. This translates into CASSADTLDE. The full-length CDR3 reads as CASSADTLDEQFF.

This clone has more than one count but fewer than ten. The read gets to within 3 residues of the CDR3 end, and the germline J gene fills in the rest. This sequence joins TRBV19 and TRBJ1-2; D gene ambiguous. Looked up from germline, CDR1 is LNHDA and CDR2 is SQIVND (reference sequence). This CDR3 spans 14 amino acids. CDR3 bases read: TGTGCCAGTAGTATCGGACTAGCGCGGTACGAC. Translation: CASSIGLARYD. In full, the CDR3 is CASSIGLARYDYTF. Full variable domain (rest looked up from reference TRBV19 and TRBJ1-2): DGGITQSPKYLFRKEGQNVTLSCEQNLNHDAMYWYRQDPGQGLRLIYYSQIVNDFQKGDIAEGYSVSREKKESFPLTVTSAQKNPTAFYLCASSIGLARYDYTFGSGTRLTVV.

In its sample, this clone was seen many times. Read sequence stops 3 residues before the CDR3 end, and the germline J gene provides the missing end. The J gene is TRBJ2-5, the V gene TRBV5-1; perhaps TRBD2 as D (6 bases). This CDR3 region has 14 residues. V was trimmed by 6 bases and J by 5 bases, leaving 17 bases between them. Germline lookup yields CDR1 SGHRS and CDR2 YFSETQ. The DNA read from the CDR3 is TGCGCCAGCACCCCCTGGGGCGCGGGGGAGACC. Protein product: CASTPWGAGET. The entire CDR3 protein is CASTPWGAGETQYF.

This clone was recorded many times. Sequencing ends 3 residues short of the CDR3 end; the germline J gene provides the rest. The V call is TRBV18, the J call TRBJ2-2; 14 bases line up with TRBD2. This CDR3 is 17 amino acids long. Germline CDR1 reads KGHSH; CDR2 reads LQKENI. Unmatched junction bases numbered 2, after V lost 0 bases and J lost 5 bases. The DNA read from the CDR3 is TGTGCCAGCTCACCACCGGGACTAGCGGGAGAGACCGGGGAG. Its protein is CASSPPGLAGETGE. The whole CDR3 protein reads CASSPPGLAGETGELFF. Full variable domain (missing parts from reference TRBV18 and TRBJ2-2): NAGVMQNPRHLVRRRGQEARLRCSPMKGHSHVYWYRQLPEEGLKFMVYLQKENIIDESGMPKERFSAEFPKEGPSILRIQQVVRGDSAAYFCASSPPGLAGETGELFFGEGSRLTVL.

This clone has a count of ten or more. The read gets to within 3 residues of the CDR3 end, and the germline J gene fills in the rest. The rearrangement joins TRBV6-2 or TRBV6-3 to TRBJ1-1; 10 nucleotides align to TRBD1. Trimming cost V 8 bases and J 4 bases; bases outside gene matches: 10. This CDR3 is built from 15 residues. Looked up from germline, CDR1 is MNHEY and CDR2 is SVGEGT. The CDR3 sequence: CASGRTGGRGTEAFF. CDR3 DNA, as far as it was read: TGTGCCAGCGGCCGGACAGGGGGAAGGGGCACTGAA.

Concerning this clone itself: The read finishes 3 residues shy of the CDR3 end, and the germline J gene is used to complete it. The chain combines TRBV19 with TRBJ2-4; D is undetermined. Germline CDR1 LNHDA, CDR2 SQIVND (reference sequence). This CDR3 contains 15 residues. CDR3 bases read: TGTGCCAGTAGTGAGATAGCCGGTACAAACTATGGT. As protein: CASSEIAGTNYG. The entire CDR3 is CASSEIAGTNYGQYF. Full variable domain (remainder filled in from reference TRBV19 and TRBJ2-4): DGGITQSPKYLFRKEGQNVTLSCEQNLNHDAMYWYRQDPGQGLRLIYYSQIVNDFQKGDIAEGYSVSREKKESFPLTVTSAQKNPTAFYLCASSEIAGTNYGQYFGAGTRLSVL.

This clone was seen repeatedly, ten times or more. The sequenced part of the CDR3 DNA is TGCAGTGCTAGTATTGCGGGGGTGCCCGGGGAG. Its translation is CSASIAGVPGE. Given in full, the CDR3 is CSASIAGVPGELFF. The chain employs TRBV20-1 and TRBJ2-2, with 7 positions matching TRBD2. The CDR3 end falls 3 residues outside the read, so it is completed with the germline J gene. The junction had 7 bases not matched to a gene; V was cut back by 3 bases and J by 6 bases. Per the germline V gene, CDR1 is DFQATT and CDR2 is SNEGSKA (reference sequence). This CDR3 comprises 14 residues.

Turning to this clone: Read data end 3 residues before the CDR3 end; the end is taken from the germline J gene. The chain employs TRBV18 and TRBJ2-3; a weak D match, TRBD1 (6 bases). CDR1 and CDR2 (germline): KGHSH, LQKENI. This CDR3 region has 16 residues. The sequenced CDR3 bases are TGTGCCAGCTCACGACAGGACACCCAAAGCAATCAGCCG. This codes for CASSRQDTQSNQP. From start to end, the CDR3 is CASSRQDTQSNQPQYF.

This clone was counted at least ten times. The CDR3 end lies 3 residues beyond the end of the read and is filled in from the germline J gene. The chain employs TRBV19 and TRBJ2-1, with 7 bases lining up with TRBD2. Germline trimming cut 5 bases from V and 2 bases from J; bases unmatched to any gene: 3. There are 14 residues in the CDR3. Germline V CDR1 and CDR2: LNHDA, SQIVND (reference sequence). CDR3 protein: CASSGGGAYNEQFF. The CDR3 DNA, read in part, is TGTGCCAGTAGTGGCGGGGGTGCCTACAATGAG.

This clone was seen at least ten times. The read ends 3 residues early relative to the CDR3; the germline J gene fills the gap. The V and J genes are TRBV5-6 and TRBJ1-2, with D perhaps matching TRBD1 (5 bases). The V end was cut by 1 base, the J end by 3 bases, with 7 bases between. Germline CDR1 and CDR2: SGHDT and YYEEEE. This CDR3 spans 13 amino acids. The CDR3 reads CASSLWGDYGYTF. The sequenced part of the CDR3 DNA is TGTGCCAGCAGCTTGTGGGGGGACTATGGC.